The clone carrying this T cell receptor (beta chain) was seen a few times. No antigen is known for it. The record originates from a study of vaccination and CD4 T cells after COVID-19. Treatment meaning: roughly ten-day PBMC culture with coronavirus spike peptide pools or control peptides (ViraFEST assay). CD4+ T cells that came from the unexposed donor were collected before the COVID-19 pandemic (2011-2018). The assay that was used to sequence DNA from cultured CD4+ T cells was the Oncomine TCR Beta short-read assay. TCRdb re-derived calls from the PCR reads in MiXCR, one entry per CDR3 protein. The profile shows roughly 7,000 distinct CDR3 sequences, approximately 44% of them singletons. This CDR3 has 14 residues. Germline CDR1 and CDR2: KGHDR and SFDVKD. V lost 8 bases and J lost 3, with 14 bases in between. Study outcomes and limitations: The median SARS-CoV-2-reactive clonotype number increased from approximately 21 to 40, without statistical significance.

The chain uses TRBV24-1 and TRBJ2-3; D may be TRBD1 or TRBD2 (5 bases each). The specimen was CD4+ T cells from blood, cultured in vitro. The origin of this receptor is a human donor in good health. CDR3 protein: CATKEPGTTDTQYF. CDR3 nucleotide sequence: TGTGCCACCAAGGAACCCGGGACGACAGATACGCAGTATTTT.